The entry below describes one T cell receptor (beta chain). Its antigen remains unidentified. The entry originates in a study of T-cell reconstitution after alpha-beta-depleted transplantation in children. Researchers prepared the TCRbeta library using unique molecular identifiers, the study reports. TCRdb analysed the PCR reads with MiXCR anew, one entry per CDR3 protein. The sample lists roughly 790,000 distinct CDR3 sequences, around 15% occurring once. The study, taken as a whole, reports: Several hundred expanded graft clones reportedly were the source of alpha-beta T cells about two months after transplant. Newly generated T cells supplied most T-cell counts and diversity one year post-transplant. After transplant, high TCRbeta diversity at day 60 in some patients arose from surviving recipient T cells and thymic progenitors.

Deletions cut 0 bases from V and 2 bases from J, with 15 bases between. Germline V lookup: CDR1 MNHEY, CDR2 SVGAGI. The CDR3 contains 17 residues. The chain links TRBV6-5 to TRBJ2-3; no definite D call. Sequenced material: PBMCs, mostly from graft donor cells, taken 360 days after TCRalphabeta/CD19-depleted stem cell transplant. This TCR derives from a male patient under 18 who had a stem cell transplant for acute lymphoblastic leukemia, so the T cells may come from the graft donor. The CDR3 spells CASSYSNQRKPTDTQYF. The CDR3 DNA reads as TGTGCCAGCAGTTACTCGAACCAGCGCAAACCCACAGATACGCAGTATTTT.